One and the same sample provided the 13 T cell receptor beta chains below, sequenced in a study of blood T cell repertoires in COVID-19. Sequenced by immunoSEQ multiplex PCR; TCRdb stores in-frame clones only, minus some. The sample lists roughly 14,000 clones, about four fifths occurring once. The sequencing input was peripheral blood. These receptors were collected from a woman aged 55-69 years with acute or convalescent COVID-19.

The chain couples TRBV11-2 to TRBJ2-1, with 15 bases matching TRBD2. This CDR3 has 16 amino acids. V was pared by 5 bases and J by 9 bases, with 8 bases of the junction left unmatched. Per germline, CDR1 SGHAT and CDR2 FQNNGV. The CDR3 nucleotides read TGTGCCAGCAGCCGAGGGGGGACTAGCGGGAGGACTGAGCAGTTCTTC. This gives the protein CASSRGGTSGRTEQFF. Combining the CDR3 with reference TRBV11-2 and TRBJ2-1 gives the whole variable domain EAGVAQSPRYKIIEKRQSVAFWCNPISGHATLYWYQQILGQGPKLLIQFQNNGVVDDSQLPKDRFSAERLKGVDSTLKIQPAKLEDSAVYLCASSRGGTSGRTEQFFGPGTRLTVL.

The chain recombines TRBV29-1 with TRBJ2-7; 14 bases agree with TRBD2. The CDR3 length is 20 residues. V shed 6 bases, J shed 1 base, and the junction held 20 bases outside the gene matches. Germline CDR1 and CDR2: SQVTM and ANQGSEA. The CDR3 protein is CSVRDTRLAGGPDSSYEQYF. CDR3 DNA sequence: TGCAGCGTCCGGGACACTAGACTAGCGGGAGGGCCCGATAGTTCCTACGAGCAGTACTTC.

V is TRBV3-1 (or the pseudogene TRBV3-2) and J is TRBJ1-4, with 10 bases matching TRBD1. The CDR3 sequence is 18 residues long. With 1 base clipped from V and 5 bases from J, the junction kept 10 bases outside the gene matches. Per the germline V gene, CDR1 is LGHDT and CDR2 is YNNKEL (reference sequence). For the CDR3, the DNA is TGTGCCAGCAGCCAAGTCGTGGGACAGGGGCGACCAAATGAAAAACTGTTTTTT. Residues: CASSQVVGQGRPNEKLFF.

The chain recombines TRBV7-8 with TRBJ1-4, with D uncertain. The CDR3 contains 14 residues. V lost 1 base and J lost 4, with 7 bases in between. Germline V gene lookup returns CDR1 SGHVS and CDR2 FQNEAQ. The CDR3 region is CASSLGSVNEKLFF. The CDR3 DNA reads TGTGCCAGCAGCTTAGGGTCAGTTAATGAAAAACTGTTTTTT.

The chain carries TRBV6-6 and TRBJ2-7; 14 bases agree with TRBD2. This CDR3 has 16 residues. J gave up 2 bases and V 6 bases, and 6 bases lay outside the gene matches. Germline V gene sequence: CDR1 MNHNY, CDR2 SVGAGI (reference sequence). The CDR3 bases are TGTGCCAGCAGGGTACCGGGACTAGCGGGAGCCTACGAGCAGTACTTC. Protein: CASRVPGLAGAYEQYF.

The chain employs TRBV25-1 and TRBJ2-4; the match to TRBD1 covers 10 bases. This CDR3 has 18 residues. The germline CDR1 and CDR2 sequences are MGHDK and SYGVNS. Germline trimming cut 5 bases from V and 0 bases from J; bases unmatched to any gene: 10. The CDR3, as DNA: TGTGCCAGCAGTCCGGGACAGGGGAAGGGGCTAGCCAAAAACATTCAGTACTTC. Its translation: CASSPGQGKGLAKNIQYF.

The chain uses TRBV7-8 and TRBJ2-1; tentatively, D is TRBD1 (7 bases). In germline, CDR1 is SGHVS, CDR2 FQNEAQ. With 6 bases removed from V and 6 bases from J, the gap between germline ends came to 18 bases. The CDR3 has 15 amino acids. CDR3 in DNA: TGTGCCAGCAGTAGACAGGGTTTGGGGGGCAATGAGCAGTTCTTC. The encoded protein is CASSRQGLGGNEQFF.

The chain links TRBV4-3 to TRBJ1-6; D uncertain. The CDR3 has 16 residues. Germline values: CDR1 LGHNA, CDR2 YSLEER. Trimming took off 0 bases at V and 12 bases at J, with 18 bases between the two ends. In DNA, the CDR3 is TGCGCCAGCAGCCAAGACTCGCGGGTAGGGTTTGGACCCCTCCACTTT. This codes for CASSQDSRVGFGPLHF.

The table lists this clone with a few counts. The chain combines TRBV5-5 with TRBJ1-2; the D is unclear. Deletions cut 0 bases from V and 4 bases from J, with 10 bases between. CDR3 size: 14 residues. CDR1 and CDR2 (germline): SGHKS, YYEKEE (reference sequence). The DNA of the CDR3 is TGTGCCAGCAGCTTGGGACATTCTTCCTATGGCTACACCTTC. Residues: CASSLGHSSYGYTF.

The V gene is TRBV2, the J gene TRBJ2-7, with TRBD2 as a possible D gene (5 bases). The CDR3 covers 13 residues. Germline V gives CDR1 SNHLY, CDR2 FYNNEI. Trimming shortened V by 8 bases and J by 2 bases, and 13 bases separated the two germline ends. Here the CDR3 reads CASLEGLPYEQYF. The CDR3 DNA reads as TGTGCCAGCCTTGAGGGTCTCCCCTACGAGCAGTACTTC.

A single count supports this clone. This sequence joins TRBV7-6 and TRBJ2-6; D gene ambiguous. Germline V lookup: CDR1 SGHVS, CDR2 FNYEAQ. The V gene lost 4 bases and the J gene lost 0 bases, with 7 bases spanning the gap. The CDR3 spans 15 residues. Here the CDR3 reads CASSSLYSGANVLTF. CDR3 nucleotides: TGTGCCAGCAGCTCCTTATACTCTGGGGCCAACGTCCTGACTTTC.

This sequence joins TRBV12-3 or TRBV12-4 and TRBJ2-7; no reliable D call. Trimming cost V 5 bases and J 4 bases, with 9 bases left between them. The CDR3 is made up of 12 amino acids. The DNA of the CDR3 is TGTGCCAGCAGTCCCCACACGTACGAGCAGTACTTC. It codes for CASSPHTYEQYF.

The chain is built from TRBV5-1 and TRBJ1-1; TRBD1 is a possible D gene (5 bases). V dropped 4 bases and J dropped 0 bases, with 16 bases sitting between them. Germline CDR1 and CDR2: SGHRS and YFSETQ. The CDR3 totals 16 residues. The CDR3 nucleotides are TGCGCCAGCAGCCCCGGACACGGAAGCATGAACACTGAAGCTTTCTTT. It yields the protein CASSPGHGSMNTEAFF.